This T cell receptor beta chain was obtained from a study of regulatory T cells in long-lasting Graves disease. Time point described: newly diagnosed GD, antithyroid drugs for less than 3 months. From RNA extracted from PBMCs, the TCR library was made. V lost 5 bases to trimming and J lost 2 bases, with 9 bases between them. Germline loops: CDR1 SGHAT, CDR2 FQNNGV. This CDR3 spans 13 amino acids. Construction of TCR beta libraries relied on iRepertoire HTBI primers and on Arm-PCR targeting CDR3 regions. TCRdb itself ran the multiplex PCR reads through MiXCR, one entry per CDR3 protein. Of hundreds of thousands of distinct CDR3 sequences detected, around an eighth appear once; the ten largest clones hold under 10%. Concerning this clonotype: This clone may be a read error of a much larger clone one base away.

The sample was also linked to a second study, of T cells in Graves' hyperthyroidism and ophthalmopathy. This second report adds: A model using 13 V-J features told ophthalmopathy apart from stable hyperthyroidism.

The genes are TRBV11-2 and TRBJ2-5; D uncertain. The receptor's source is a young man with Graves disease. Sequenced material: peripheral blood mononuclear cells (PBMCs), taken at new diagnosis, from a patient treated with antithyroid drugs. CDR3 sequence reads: CASSPSPQETQYF. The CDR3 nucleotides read TGTGCCAGCAGCCCCTCCCCGCAAGAGACCCAGTACTTC.